Following are 28 T cell receptor beta chains from one sample sequenced in a study of beta chain features in type 1 diabetes. Study observations and caveats: Among patients with Type 1 diabetes, TCRB CDR3s were moderately but significantly shorter in every one of the four CD4+ subsets.

Their antigens remain unidentified. Reverse transcribing all isolated RNA meant expressed TCRB transcripts were sequenced. Using immunoSEQ multiplex PCR, the repertoire was profiled, and TCRdb retains in-frame clones only, with some absent. The sample contains some 700,000 clones, roughly 13% of which appear only once. Sequences were obtained from naive CD4+ T cells from blood. The receptors here all came from a man in his late teens or twenties with type 1 diabetes.

This rearrangement joins TRBV19 to TRBJ1-1; D might be TRBD1 (5 bases). V was shortened by 5 bases and J by 4 bases, with 14 bases between the two germline ends. The germline gives CDR1 LNHDA, CDR2 SQIVND (reference sequence). This CDR3 has 14 amino acids. The CDR3 DNA sequence: TGTGCCAGTAGTGGCCGCCCGGGGGGCACTGAAGCTTTCTTT. This encodes CASSGRPGGTEAFF.

The rearrangement uses TRBV29-1 and TRBJ2-1, with D hard to call. V lost 3 bases to trimming and J lost 8 bases, with 8 bases between them. CDR3 length equals 11 residues. Per the germline V gene, CDR1 is SQVTM and CDR2 is ANQGSEA. The CDR3, as DNA: TGCAGCGTTGAGACCGCGGATGAGCAGTTCTTC. Translation gives CSVETADEQFF.

The chain combines TRBV28 with TRBJ2-7; TRBD1 agrees at 7 bases. With 5 bases clipped from V and 2 bases from J, the junction kept 3 bases outside the gene matches. CDR1 is MDHEN, CDR2 SYDVKM, per germline. This CDR3 comprises 13 residues. The CDR3 here is CASSRQGAYEQYF. CDR3 nucleotides: TGTGCCAGCAGTCGACAGGGTGCCTACGAGCAGTACTTC.

This clone was detected only a few times. The rearrangement uses TRBV10-1 and TRBJ2-3; D possibly corresponds to TRBD1 (5 bases). CDR3 length: 16 residues. V lost 2 bases, J lost 6 bases, and 18 bases lay in between. Germline CDR1 reads WNHNN; CDR2 reads SYGVQD (reference sequence). The DNA of the CDR3 is TGCGCCAGCAGTGAGAGGGGCAGTCCGTTCGGGGATACGCAGTATTTT. This codes for CASSERGSPFGDTQYF.

This sequence joins TRBV5-1 and TRBJ2-2; D uncertain. Per the germline V gene, CDR1 is SGHRS and CDR2 is YFSETQ. V lost 2 bases to trimming and J lost 4 bases, with 12 bases between them. The CDR3 contains 15 residues. CDR3 residues: CASSLYLLGTGELFF. Written as DNA, the CDR3 is TGCGCCAGCAGCTTATACCTCCTCGGCACCGGGGAGCTGTTTTTT.

This clone was seen a handful of times. V and J are TRBV2 and TRBJ2-7; the D is unclear. Trimming pared 5 bases from V and 7 bases from J, leaving 12 bases between. Germline V lookup: CDR1 SNHLY, CDR2 FYNNEI. The CDR3 is 12 residues long. CDR3 coding DNA: TGTGCCAGCAGTTCGGGCTCCTGGGAGCAGTACTTC. Translation gives CASSSGSWEQYF.

The genes are TRBV6-5 and TRBJ1-1; 8 bases agree with TRBD1. Looked up from germline, CDR1 is MNHEY and CDR2 is SVGAGI. The CDR3 runs 13 residues. The J segment lost 6 bases and the V segment lost 5 bases, leaving 5 bases of the junction unmatched. Written as DNA, the CDR3 is TGTGCCAGCAGTAAGACAGGGGTGCCTGAAGCTTTCTTT. Its protein is CASSKTGVPEAFF.

The CDR3 is CASSDDVTSRGYTF. The CDR3 nucleotides read TGTGCCAGCAGTGACGACGTAACCTCGAGGGGCTACACCTTC. The chain is built from TRBV2 and TRBJ1-2; D is ambiguous. This CDR3 contains 14 residues. CDR1 SNHLY and CDR2 FYNNEI come from the germline V gene. V gave up 3 bases and J gave up 8 bases, with 16 bases separating them.

The V and J genes are TRBV10-3 and TRBJ1-1, with D possibly being TRBD1 (5 bases). Germline CDR1 is ENHRY and CDR2 is SYGVKD. The V end was cut by 5 bases, the J end by 5 bases, with 15 bases between. This CDR3 has 14 residues. DNA of the CDR3: TGTGCCATCAGTCGCCGGGACGGTGAGACTGAAGCTTTCTTT. Encoded protein: CAISRRDGETEAFF.

In its sample, this clone was seen a few times. CDR3 sequence: CASGPDSNTEAFF. The CDR3 DNA follows: TGTGCTAGTGGGCCGGACAGTAACACTGAAGCTTTCTTT. The genes are TRBV12-5 and TRBJ1-1; TRBD1 is a possible D gene (6 bases). Germline-derived CDR1 and CDR2 are LGHNT and FRNRAP. V was shortened by 6 bases and J by 2 bases, with 10 bases between the two germline ends. This CDR3 comprises 13 residues. Together with reference TRBV12-5 and TRBJ1-1, the CDR3 gives the full variable domain: DARVTQTPRHKVTEMGQEVTMRCQPILGHNTVFWYRQTMMQGLELLAYFRNRAPLDDSGMPKDRFSAEMPDATLATLKIQPSEPRDSAVYFCASGPDSNTEAFFGQGTRLTVV.

This clone was found a few times. The CDR3 DNA reads as TGTGCCTGGAGTAGACAGCTAACATCCTCCTCTGGAAACACCATATATTTT. Amino acid sequence: CAWSRQLTSSSGNTIYF. The chain combines TRBV30 with TRBJ1-3, with D possibly matching TRBD1 (5 bases). Germline V gene sequence: CDR1 GTSNPN, CDR2 SVGIG (reference sequence). The CDR3 covers 17 residues. Trimming took 2 bases from V and 0 from J, leaving 17 bases between them.

The chain joins TRBV10-3 to TRBJ2-1; 9 nucleotides align to TRBD2. The germline gives CDR1 ENHRY, CDR2 SYGVKD. J gave up 6 bases and V 6 bases, and 9 bases lay outside the gene matches. This CDR3 is built from 15 residues. The CDR3 nucleotides are TGTGCCATCAGAGGGGGACTAGCACCTTCCAATGAGCAGTTCTTC. As protein: CAIRGGLAPSNEQFF.

The table lists this clone with a few counts. The chain uses TRBV14 and TRBJ2-5; TRBD1 aligns across 9 bases. Germline V lookup: CDR1 SGHDN, CDR2 FVKESK. This CDR3 has 14 residues. Trimming at V came to 4 bases and at J to 4 bases, leaving 4 bases not matched to a gene. The CDR3 region has the DNA TGTGCCAGCAGCCGAACAGGGGGCCGAGAGACCCAGTACTTC. It codes for CASSRTGGRETQYF.

This chain uses TRBV10-3 with TRBJ1-2; possibly TRBD1 for D (6 bases). Germline V gives CDR1 ENHRY, CDR2 SYGVKD. CDR3 length equals 17 residues. Trimming left V 3 bases short and J 8 bases short, with 25 bases between. Written as DNA, the CDR3 is TGTGCCATCAGTGACTCCGCCGGGGGCAGGGACAAGTTGGGCTACACCTTC. Translated: CAISDSAGGRDKLGYTF.

This clone was observed a few times. V gene TRBV7-2 combines with J gene TRBJ1-5, with D unresolved. Germline V CDR1 and CDR2: SGHTA, FQGNSA. The CDR3 extends over 14 amino acids. The V and J ends lost 0 bases and 9 bases respectively, with 12 bases between them. The CDR3 reads CASSLAGRHRPQHF. For the CDR3, the DNA is TGTGCCAGCAGCTTAGCAGGCCGCCATCGGCCCCAGCATTTT.

This clone was counted once. The chain is built from TRBV30 and TRBJ1-2; TRBD1 might be the D (5 bases). CDR3 length: 14 amino acids. V was shortened by 1 base and J by 3 bases, with 12 bases between the two germline ends. The germline gives CDR1 GTSNPN, CDR2 SVGIG (reference sequence). The CDR3 region has the DNA TGTGCCTGGAGTGCATGGGACGGGCACTATGGCTACACCTTC. Its translation: CAWSAWDGHYGYTF.

The V gene is TRBV30, the J gene TRBJ2-1; weak D call: TRBD1 (5 bases). Germline V gene lookup returns CDR1 GTSNPN and CDR2 SVGIG (reference sequence). CDR3 length: 13 amino acids. V lost 5 bases, J lost 6 bases, and 14 bases lay in between. The CDR3 is CAWVLGAINEQFF. The CDR3 bases are TGTGCCTGGGTCCTTGGGGCAATCAATGAGCAGTTCTTC.

In its sample, this clone was seen once. The chain links TRBV27 to TRBJ2-7; the match to TRBD1 covers 11 bases. This CDR3 comprises 15 residues. CDR1 MNHEY and CDR2 SMNVEV come from the germline V gene (reference sequence). V lost 6 bases to trimming and J lost 3 bases; unmatched junction nucleotides: 7. The chain's CDR3 is CASRKPGQGVYEQYF. The CDR3 bases are TGTGCCAGCAGAAAACCGGGACAGGGGGTCTACGAGCAGTACTTC.

This clone occurred a few times. The gene calls are TRBV6-1 and TRBJ2-5, with D perhaps being TRBD1 or TRBD2 (5 bases each). The CDR3 extends over 14 amino acids. CDR1 and CDR2 (germline): MNHNS, SASEGT. V lost 8 bases, J lost 2 bases, and 15 bases lay in between. DNA of the CDR3: TGTGCCAGCCCGTCGGGACGGGGACAAGAGACCCAGTACTTC. The encoded protein is CASPSGRGQETQYF.

The chain combines TRBV5-1 with TRBJ2-1, with 15 bases aligning to TRBD2. The CDR3 contains 20 residues. CDR1 is SGHRS, CDR2 YFSETQ, per germline. The V gene end was trimmed by 4 bases and the J gene end by 3 bases; junction bases not matched to a gene: 14. CDR3 nucleotides: TGCGCCAGCAGCACGACACCGGGACTAGCGGGGGGACTCCACTACAATGAGCAGTTCTTC. This translates into CASSTTPGLAGGLHYNEQFF.

The chain has TRBV7-9 and TRBJ2-1; 10 bases agree with TRBD2. Germline V lookup: CDR1 SEHNR, CDR2 FQNEAQ (reference sequence). This CDR3 comprises 16 residues. J gave up 4 bases and V 5 bases, and 8 bases lay outside the gene matches. CDR3 loop: CASSRASGGKYNEQFF. DNA for the CDR3: TGTGCCAGCAGCCGAGCTAGCGGGGGCAAATACAATGAGCAGTTCTTC.

This chain links TRBV30 with TRBJ1-2; D possibly corresponds to TRBD1 (5 bases). CDR1 and CDR2 from the germline V gene are GTSNPN and SVGIG (reference sequence). Trimming shortened V by 0 bases and J by 8 bases, and 19 bases separated the two germline ends. This CDR3 is built from 15 residues. The CDR3 region has the DNA TGTGCCTGGAGTGTATCGAAATCAGGGACCGGGGGCTACACCTTC. It translates to CAWSVSKSGTGGYTF.

This clone has a handful of counts. CDR3 DNA sequence: TGTGCCATCAGTGAGTCGACTAATGAGGGGGGCCTAGCAGATACGCAGTATTTT. Translated: CAISESTNEGGLADTQYF. The genes are TRBV10-3 and TRBJ2-3; D tentatively reads TRBD1 or TRBD2 (6 bases each). Germline CDR1 is ENHRY and CDR2 is SYGVKD. Deletions cut 0 bases from V and 4 bases from J, with 20 bases between. The CDR3 sequence is 18 residues long.

The table lists this clone with a few counts. The gene calls are TRBV7-9 and TRBJ1-1; D is perhaps TRBD1 (6 bases). The CDR3 runs 18 residues. Germline V CDR1 and CDR2: SEHNR, FQNEAQ (reference sequence). The V gene lost 5 bases and the J gene lost 0 bases, with 22 bases spanning the gap. DNA for the CDR3: TGTGCCAGCAGCCCGGTGGGGACAACCGGTAGTATGAACACTGAAGCTTTCTTT. Its protein is CASSPVGTTGSMNTEAFF. The entire variable domain, with the rest obtained from reference TRBV7-9 and TRBJ1-1, is as follows: DTGVSQNPRHKITKRGQNVTFRCDPISEHNRLYWYRQTLGQGPEFLTYFQNEAQLEKSRLLSDRFSAERPKGSFSTLEIQRTEQGDSAMYLCASSPVGTTGSMNTEAFFGQGTRLTVV.

This clone was seen only a few times. The rearrangement links TRBV9 to TRBJ2-2, with D unclear. The CDR3 length is 15 residues. The V gene lost 0 bases and the J gene lost 5 bases, with 11 bases spanning the gap. Germline V lookup: CDR1 SGDLS, CDR2 YYNGEE. In DNA, the CDR3 is TGTGCCAGCAGCGTAGAACACTACCTAACCGGGGAGCTGTTTTTT. This gives the protein CASSVEHYLTGELFF.

This clone appeared a few times. As the CDR3 is not closed by the conserved phenylalanine or tryptophan, this likely results from a read error. The DNA is left out, because the CDR3 cannot be placed on it with certainty; the CDR3 is given as TCRdb lists it. The CDR3: CASSPGTVLMD. V and J are TRBV5-1 and TRBJ2-7; the table's D call TRBD1 went unverified against the DNA. The CDR3 is 11 amino acids in total, end residues counted. Per the germline V gene, CDR1 is SGHRS and CDR2 is YFSETQ.

The chain links TRBV9 to TRBJ1-2; the D is unclear. Germline CDR1 and CDR2: SGDLS and YYNGEE. The CDR3 runs 14 residues. Trimming took off 0 bases at V and 1 base at J, with 7 bases between the two ends. The CDR3 nucleotides read TGTGCCAGCAGCGTAGGTGTCGGTAACTATGGCTACACCTTC. Translation gives CASSVGVGNYGYTF. The full variable domain, with the rest looked up from reference TRBV9 and TRBJ1-2, is DSGVTQTPKHLITATGQRVTLRCSPRSGDLSVYWYQQSLDQGLQFLIQYYNGEERAKGNILERFSAQQFPDLHSELNLSSLELGDSALYFCASSVGVGNYGYTFGSGTRLTVV.

This clone has just a few counts. V is TRBV5-1 and J is TRBJ2-1; D is perhaps TRBD2 (6 bases). Germline CDR1 reads SGHRS; CDR2 reads YFSETQ. Trimming took off 0 bases at V and 4 bases at J, with 11 bases between the two ends. This CDR3 spans 15 amino acids. The CDR3 reads CASSLGGLGYNEQFF. The CDR3 DNA follows: TGCGCCAGCAGCTTGGGGGGACTTGGATACAATGAGCAGTTCTTC.